The entry that follows covers one T cell receptor (beta chain) sequence. The sample belongs to a study of control samples from healthy donors and cancer patients. Assay: immunoSEQ multiplex PCR; the TCRdb copy retains only in-frame clones and omits some. The repertoire has 40,000 to 45,000 clones, approximately 70% of them found once; the top ten carry roughly 15%. Germline assignment: CDR1 DFQATT and CDR2 SNEGSKA (reference sequence). V was cut by 5 bases and J by 2 bases, with 6 bases left in between. CDR3 length equals 11 residues. Sample: formalin-fixed, paraffin-embedded tissue. The sequence was collected from a male donor with melanoma. The V and J genes are TRBV20-1 and TRBJ1-1; D is ambiguous. This CDR3 is CSARSNTEAFF. The CDR3 nucleotides read TGCAGTGCTCGGTCAAACACTGAAGCTTTCTTT.